This T cell receptor beta chain was sequenced during a study of memory CD4+ T cells and cytomegalovirus serostatus. Overall study findings and caveats: A US-trained random forest predicted CMV serostatus with median AUC around 0.92.

Single viable CD3+CD4+CD8-CD45RO+ cells were sorted as the memory CD4+ T cells. Positive selection with CD4 microbeads enriched total CD4+ T cells. A note on this clone: Antigen specificity is unknown.

In the original workflow: After removing out-of-frame reads, 2 million to 2.5 million distinct TCRbeta sequences remained. The data were produced by immunoSEQ multiplex PCR, yet TCRdb's version contains in-frame clones alone and is incomplete. From that table come the V and J calls and clone size; the DNA was used to work out D and trimming. Of some 48,000 clones in the sample, 78% were seen once. The germline gives CDR1 MNHNY, CDR2 SVGAGI (reference sequence). Trimming pared 5 bases from V and 7 bases from J, leaving 15 bases between. The CDR3 has 14 residues. Sequenced material: memory CD4+ T cells from blood. This receptor was obtained from an adult in good health and CMV-seronegative. J is TRBJ2-1 and V is TRBV6-6; a weak D match, TRBD2 (6 bases). CDR3 coding DNA: TGTGCCAGCAGTGGGGGATCTGGGGGGAATGAGCAGTTCTTC. Translation: CASSGGSGGNEQFF.